This is a list of T cell receptor beta chains from one sample in a study of beta chain features in type 1 diabetes. Libraries were prepared by immunoSEQ multiplex PCR; TCRdb keeps only in-frame clonotypes and omits some of them. The sample records roughly 500,000 clones, around 28% being singletons. Sequencing input: naive CD4+ T cells from blood. The receptors originated from a man aged 18 to 29 in good health. Each CDR3 is given with its conserved first and last residue. The D gene is left open where the match is weak. Not all rows give a size; the values are once, few, many and, for expanded clones, a class.

size,D,J,V,CDR3,DNA
few,TRBD1,TRBJ1-2,TRBV9,CASSVDRGRDGYTF,TGTGCCAGCAGCGTGGACAGGGGAAGGGATGGCTACACCTTC
few,TRBD2,TRBJ2-7,TRBV30,CAASQGLAFEQYF,TGTGCCGCGAGCCAGGGACTAGCGTTCGAGCAGTACTTC
few,NA,TRBJ1-2,TRBV30,CAWSVLLTYGYTF,TGTGCCTGGAGTGTGCTATTAACCTATGGCTACACCTTC
few,TRBD2,TRBJ2-7,TRBV30,CAWSVLSGASYEQYF,TGTGCCTGGAGTGTACTAAGCGGGGCATCCTACGAGCAGTACTTC
NA,NA,TRBJ2-3,TRBV2,CASSESRGADTQYF,TGTGCCAGCAGTGAAAGTCGAGGGGCAGATACGCAGTATTTT
NA,TRBD1,TRBJ1-1,TRBV29-1,CSAWDRNTEAFF,TGCAGCGCCTGGGACAGGAACACTGAAGCTTTCTTT
few,NA,TRBJ1-5,TRBV27,CASQERGNQPQHF,TGTGCCAGCCAAGAGCGGGGCAATCAGCCCCAGCATTTT
NA,NA,TRBJ2-7,TRBV28,CASGGWVLEQYF,TGTGCCAGCGGGGGATGGGTTCTCGAGCAGTACTTC
NA,TRBD2,TRBJ2-2,TRBV7-9,CASSLVSGRTTGELFF,TGTGCCAGCAGCTTAGTCAGCGGGAGGACCACCGGGGAGCTGTTTTTT
NA,NA,TRBJ1-5,TRBV30,CAWSVPEYQPQHF,TGTGCCTGGAGTGTACCCGAATATCAGCCCCAGCATTTT
NA,TRBD1,TRBJ1-5,TRBV7-2,CASSWTGGNQPQHF,TGTGCCAGCAGTTGGACAGGGGGCAATCAGCCCCAGCATTTT
few,NA,TRBJ2-2,TRBV5-6,CASSFPRVDTGELFF,TGTGCCAGCAGCTTCCCCAGGGTTGACACCGGGGAGCTGTTTTTT
NA,NA,TRBJ2-5,TRBV7-8,CASSGRYPGQETQYF,TGTGCCAGCAGCGGAAGGTACCCGGGACAAGAGACCCAGTACTTC
few,TRBD2,TRBJ2-1,TRBV6-5,CASSSSLAVTNEQFF,TGTGCCAGCAGTTCATCCCTAGCGGTAACCAATGAGCAGTTCTTC
few,TRBD2,TRBJ2-1,TRBV7-8,CASSLDTGGRGYEQFF,TGTGCCAGCAGCTTAGATACAGGCGGGAGGGGATACGAGCAGTTCTTC
NA,NA,TRBJ1-5,TRBV2,CASEGEQRQPQHF,TGTGCCAGCGAGGGGGAGCAGCGGCAGCCCCAGCATTTT
few,TRBD1,TRBJ1-4,TRBV29-1,CSVADRGSNEKLFF,TGCAGCGTTGCGGACAGGGGATCTAATGAAAAACTGTTTTTT
NA,TRBD2,TRBJ2-7,TRBV27,CATSSGTYEQYF,TGTGCCACATCTAGCGGGACCTACGAGCAGTACTTC
few,NA,TRBJ2-1,TRBV27,CASSLIGSSYNEQFF,TGTGCCAGCAGTTTAATCGGGAGCTCCTACAATGAGCAGTTCTTC
few,TRBD2,TRBJ2-7,TRBV29-1,CSVPWRGREGPHEQYF,TGCAGCGTTCCCTGGCGGGGGCGGGAGGGCCCTCACGAGCAGTACTTC
few,NA,TRBJ2-5,TRBV30,CAWSLSLVQTQYF,TGTGCCTGGAGCCTTTCCTTGGTGCAGACCCAGTACTTC
NA,TRBD1,TRBJ2-7,TRBV18,CASADRGLTYEQYF,TGTGCCAGCGCAGACAGGGGGCTTACCTACGAGCAGTACTTC
NA,TRBD2,TRBJ2-1,TRBV19,CASSIRSSGGYNEQFF,TGTGCCAGTAGTATACGGTCTAGCGGGGGATACAATGAGCAGTTCTTC
once,NA,TRBJ2-2,TRBV7-2,CATSIRGTGELFF,TGTGCCACCTCGATCCGGGGCACCGGGGAGCTGTTTTTT
NA,NA,TRBJ2-6,TRBV14,CASSQTGANVLTF,TGTGCCAGCAGCCAGACTGGGGCCAACGTCCTGACTTTC
few,NA,TRBJ2-1,TRBV29-1,CSVEGDYQVDEQFF,TGCAGCGTTGAGGGTGACTATCAGGTCGATGAGCAGTTCTTC
few,NA,TRBJ1-1,TRBV19,CASSTYMNTEAFF,TGTGCCAGTAGTACCTACATGAACACTGAAGCTTTCTTT
few,NA,TRBJ2-1,TRBV15,CATSRDRPASPPEEQFF,TGTGCCACCAGCAGAGATCGCCCAGCGAGTCCACCCGAAGAGCAGTTCTTC
NA,NA,TRBJ2-2,TRBV7-9,CASTLGPTGELFF,TGTGCCAGCACTCTAGGTCCCACCGGGGAGCTGTTTTTT
once,NA,TRBJ2-7,TRBV18,CASSPLLGNEQYF,TGTGCCAGCTCACCACTTCTGGGGAACGAGCAGTACTTC
few,TRBD2,TRBJ2-7,TRBV6-1,CASSASSGRARSYEQYF,TGTGCCAGCAGTGCCTCTAGCGGGAGGGCACGATCCTACGAGCAGTACTTC
few,TRBD2,TRBJ2-3,TRBV4-2,CASSQERRTSGKHMDTQYF,TGTGCCAGCAGCCAAGAACGGAGAACTAGCGGGAAGCACATGGATACGCAGTATTTT
few,NA,TRBJ2-7,TRBV4-2,CASSPRQSSSYEQYF,TGTGCCAGCAGCCCGAGACAGTCTAGCTCCTACGAGCAGTACTTC
NA,NA,TRBJ2-3,TRBV4-1,CASSYSANTDTQYF,TGCGCCAGCAGCTATAGCGCGAACACAGATACGCAGTATTTT
few,NA,TRBJ2-3,TRBV9,CASSVELVAGTDTQYF,TGTGCCAGCAGCGTAGAACTGGTCGCGGGCACAGATACGCAGTATTTT
NA,TRBD2,TRBJ2-5,TRBV7-9,CASSMGLAGAETQYF,TGTGCCAGCAGCATGGGACTAGCGGGAGCGGAGACCCAGTACTTC
few,NA,TRBJ2-3,TRBV29-1,CSVEPNRGTDTQYF,TGCAGCGTTGAACCCAACAGGGGCACAGATACGCAGTATTTT
NA,NA,TRBJ2-5,TRBV5-1,CASSLVVEETQYF,TGCGCCAGCAGCTTGGTAGTGGAAGAGACCCAGTACTTC
NA,NA,TRBJ2-1,TRBV30,CAWTDYNEQFF,TGTGCCTGGACCGATTACAATGAGCAGTTCTTC
NA,NA,TRBJ1-2,TRBV30,CAWSVQPAGGYTF,TGTGCCTGGAGTGTACAACCTGCTGGGGGCTACACCTTC
NA,NA,TRBJ2-1,TRBV20-1,CSALQGREQFF,TGCAGTGCGCTACAGGGGAGGGAGCAGTTCTTC
NA,NA,TRBJ2-4,TRBV7-9,CASSSRDLAKNIQYF,TGTGCCAGCAGCTCGCGGGATTTAGCCAAAAACATTCAGTACTTC
NA,NA,TRBJ2-1,TRBV19,CASSRGRSYNEQFF,TGTGCCAGTAGTCGGGGGCGCTCCTACAATGAGCAGTTCTTC
NA,TRBD2,TRBJ2-1,TRBV6-1,CASGRDYSNEQFF,TGTGCCAGTGGCAGGGACTACTCCAATGAGCAGTTCTTC
NA,NA,TRBJ1-2,TRBV4-3,CASSQERGSNYGYTF,TGCGCCAGCAGCCAAGAGAGAGGTTCTAACTATGGCTACACCTTC
NA,NA,TRBJ2-5,TRBV11-1,CASSPGIQETQYF,TGTGCCAGCAGCCCCGGAATTCAAGAGACCCAGTACTTC
few,TRBD1,TRBJ2-5,TRBV29-1,CSVETGGGQYF,TGCAGCGTTGAAACAGGGGGTGGGCAGTACTTC
NA,NA,TRBJ1-1,TRBV5-1,CASSFPDAEAFF,TGCGCCAGCAGCTTCCCCGACGCTGAAGCTTTCTTT
NA,NA,TRBJ2-5,TRBV7-9,CASSSRRTLEETQYF,TGTGCCAGCAGCTCTCGGCGGACCTTGGAAGAGACCCAGTACTTC
NA,NA,TRBJ1-1,TRBV15,CATRRQLNTEAFF,TGTGCCACCAGGAGACAGTTGAACACTGAAGCTTTCTTT
NA,NA,TRBJ2-7,TRBV12-5,CASAPGTPNYEQYF,TGTGCTAGTGCCCCCGGGACACCAAACTACGAGCAGTACTTC
few,TRBD2,TRBJ2-1,TRBV6-1,CASRRLAETYNEQFF,TGTGCCAGCAGACGACTAGCGGAGACCTACAATGAGCAGTTCTTC
NA,NA,TRBJ2-6,TRBV7-2,CASSFNRVGSGANVLTF,TGTGCCAGCAGCTTCAACAGGGTCGGTTCTGGGGCCAACGTCCTGACTTTC